Described below is a single T cell receptor (beta chain) sequence and its context. This clone has only one observation. Its antigen target is currently unknown. Base qualities are not at hand, and no much larger clone is one base apart. TCRbeta CDR3 regions were amplified from genomic DNA using the immunoSEQ Assay, a bias-controlled multiplex PCR. In the paper's pipeline: Nucleated cell counts per sample were estimated from amplification of reference gene primers within the assay. Sequence reads were collapsed and filtered to measure the absolute abundance of every unique TCRbeta CDR3 rearrangement. Productive Simpson clonality was computed per sample as the square root of Simpson's diversity index over productive rearrangements. TCRdb took over this immuneACCESS table, retaining in-frame rearrangements with V and J assigned. Such tables are incomplete; in checked studies, under half of the missing clones stem from an unresolved V gene, and the remainder is unexplained. That table is the source of V, J and clone size, and D and trimming were worked out from the DNA. The sample table shows some 20,000 clones, and under 95% are seen once. The top ten hold 4% of the sample.

The collaborating institutions used their own protocols to collect whole blood in K2EDTA tubes. For TCRbeta analysis, collaborators shipped samples in one of three forms: frozen whole blood, isolated PBMCs, or DNA extracted from either of those sample types. The sample belongs to a study of blood T cell repertoires in COVID-19 (dated by TCRdb to the early 2020s). In terms of the full investigation: Samples covering the acute and convalescent phases of COVID-19 were provided by collaborators in the United States, Italy and Spain. Where HLA class I and class II types were available, the types were taken from metadata supplied by the sample provider, not from assay-based typing. The material from the prospective study consisted of cDNA or gDNA derived from T cells, B-cell-depleted T cells, or PBMCs. The repertoires were released in a freely available public database meant as a resource for research on the immune response to SARS-CoV-2. Deeply sampled blood TCRbeta repertoires from subjects exposed to, actively infected with, or recovered from COVID-19 were included in the dataset. Nearly every sample came with metadata listing a de-identified subject ID, COVID-19 status, age in years and sex. Samples came from the ongoing ImmuneRACE study (first 160 participants) plus 1,254 subjects from 6 global collaborators.

What the work shows at the level of the full study, not this receptor alone: Clinical and demographic metadata were provided uncurated, with the amount varying by source and participant.

CDR1 is given as MNHNY and CDR2 as SVGAGI, both from the germline V gene (reference sequence). The junction shows trimming of 8 bases on V and 2 bases on J, plus 17 bases between the germline ends. From cysteine to phenylalanine, the CDR3 is 15 amino acids long. The entry retains the CDR3 DNA only, 45 bases that are in frame from base 1. The sequence came from a human donor in a cohort sampled during active COVID-19. The material sequenced was peripheral blood. This chain is built from TRBV6-6 and TRBJ2-3, with a tentative D gene TRBD2 over 5 matching bases. The CDR3 reads as follows: CASVNGELATDTQYF. At the DNA level, the sequence is TGTGCCAGCGTGAACGGGGAGTTGGCCACAGATACGCAGTATTTT.